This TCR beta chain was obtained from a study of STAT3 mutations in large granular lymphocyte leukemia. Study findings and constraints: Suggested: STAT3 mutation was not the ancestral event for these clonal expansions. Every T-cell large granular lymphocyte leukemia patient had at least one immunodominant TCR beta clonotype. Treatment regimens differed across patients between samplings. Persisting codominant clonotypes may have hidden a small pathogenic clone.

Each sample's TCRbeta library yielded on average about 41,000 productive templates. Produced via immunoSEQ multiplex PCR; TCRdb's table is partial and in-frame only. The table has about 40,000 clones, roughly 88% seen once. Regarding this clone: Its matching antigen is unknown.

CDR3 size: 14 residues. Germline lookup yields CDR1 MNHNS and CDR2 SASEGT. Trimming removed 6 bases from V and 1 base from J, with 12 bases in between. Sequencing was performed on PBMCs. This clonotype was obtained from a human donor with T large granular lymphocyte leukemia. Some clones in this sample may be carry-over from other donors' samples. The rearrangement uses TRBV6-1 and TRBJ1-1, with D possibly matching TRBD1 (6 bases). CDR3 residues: CASRLTGQNTEAFF. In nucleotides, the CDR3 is TGTGCCAGCAGGCTGACGGGACAGAACACTGAAGCTTTCTTT.